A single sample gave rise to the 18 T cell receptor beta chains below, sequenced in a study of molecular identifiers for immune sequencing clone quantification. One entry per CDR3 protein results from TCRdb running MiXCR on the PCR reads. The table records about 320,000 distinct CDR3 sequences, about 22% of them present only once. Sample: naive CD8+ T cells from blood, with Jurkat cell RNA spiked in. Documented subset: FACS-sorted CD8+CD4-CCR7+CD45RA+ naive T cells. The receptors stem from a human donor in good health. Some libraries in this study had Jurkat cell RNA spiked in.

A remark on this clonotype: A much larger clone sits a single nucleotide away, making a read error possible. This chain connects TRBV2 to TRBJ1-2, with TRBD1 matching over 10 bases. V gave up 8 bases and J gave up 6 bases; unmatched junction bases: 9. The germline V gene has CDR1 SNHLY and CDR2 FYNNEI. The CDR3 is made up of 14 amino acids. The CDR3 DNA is TGTGCCAGCTGTGCGGGACAGGGGATTGATGGCTACACCTTC. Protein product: CASCAGQGIDGYTF.

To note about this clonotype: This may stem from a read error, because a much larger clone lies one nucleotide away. For the CDR3, the DNA is TGTGCCAGCAGCTTAGGGACTAGCAGGAGGACTGAGCAGTTCTTC. Translated, it gives CASSLGTSRRTEQFF. The chain is built from TRBV11-2 and TRBJ2-1, with 8 bases aligning to TRBD2. After removal of 1 base from V and 9 bases from J, the junction contained 8 bases not matched to a gene. Germline loops: CDR1 SGHAT, CDR2 FQNNGV. This CDR3 comprises 15 residues.

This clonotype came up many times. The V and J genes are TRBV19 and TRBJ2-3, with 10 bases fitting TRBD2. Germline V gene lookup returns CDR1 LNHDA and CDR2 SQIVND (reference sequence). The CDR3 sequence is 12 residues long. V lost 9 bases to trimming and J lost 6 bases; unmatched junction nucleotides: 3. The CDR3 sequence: CASASGSDTQYF. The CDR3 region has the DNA TGTGCCAGCGCTAGCGGGAGTGATACGCAGTATTTT.

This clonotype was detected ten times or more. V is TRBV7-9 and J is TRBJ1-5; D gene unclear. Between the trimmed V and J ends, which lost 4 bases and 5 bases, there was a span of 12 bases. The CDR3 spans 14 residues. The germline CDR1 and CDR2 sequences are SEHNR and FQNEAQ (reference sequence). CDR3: CASSSKGGHQPQHF. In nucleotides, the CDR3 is TGTGCCAGCAGCTCAAAGGGAGGTCATCAGCCCCAGCATTTT.

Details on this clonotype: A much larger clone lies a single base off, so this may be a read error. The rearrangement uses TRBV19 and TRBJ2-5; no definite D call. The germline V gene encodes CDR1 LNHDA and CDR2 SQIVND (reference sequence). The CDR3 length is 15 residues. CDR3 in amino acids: CAGSSNSGTTGSQYF. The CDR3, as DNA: TGTGCCGGTAGTTCAAATAGTGGTACGACCGGGTCCCAGTACTTC.

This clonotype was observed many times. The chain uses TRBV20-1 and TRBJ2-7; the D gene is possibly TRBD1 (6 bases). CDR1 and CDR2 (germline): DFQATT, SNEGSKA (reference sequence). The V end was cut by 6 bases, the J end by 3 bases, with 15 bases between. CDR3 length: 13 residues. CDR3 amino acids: CSAQRQENYEQYF. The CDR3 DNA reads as TGCAGTGCCCAGAGACAGGAAAACTACGAGCAGTACTTC.

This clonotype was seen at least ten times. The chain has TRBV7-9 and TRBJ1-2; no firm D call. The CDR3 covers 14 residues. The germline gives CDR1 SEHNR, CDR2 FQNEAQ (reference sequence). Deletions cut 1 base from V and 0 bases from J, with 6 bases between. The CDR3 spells CASSLVFANYGYTF. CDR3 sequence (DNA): TGTGCCAGCAGCTTAGTCTTTGCTAACTATGGCTACACCTTC.

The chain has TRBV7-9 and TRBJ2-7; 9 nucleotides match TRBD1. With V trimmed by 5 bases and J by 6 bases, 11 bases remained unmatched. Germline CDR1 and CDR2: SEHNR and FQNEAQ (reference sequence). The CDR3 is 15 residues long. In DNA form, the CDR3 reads TGTGCCAGCAGCGAAGGGCCGGGACAGGGAGCCGAGCAGTACTTC. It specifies CASSEGPGQGAEQYF.

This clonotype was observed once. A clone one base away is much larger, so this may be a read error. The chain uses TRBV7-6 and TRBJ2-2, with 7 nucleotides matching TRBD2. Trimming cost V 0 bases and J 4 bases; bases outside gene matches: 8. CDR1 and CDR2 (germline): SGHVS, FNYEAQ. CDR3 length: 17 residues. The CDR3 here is CASSLAERDFSTGELFF. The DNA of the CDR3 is TGTGCCAGCAGCTTAGCAGAGCGGGATTTCAGCACCGGGGAGCTGTTTTTT.

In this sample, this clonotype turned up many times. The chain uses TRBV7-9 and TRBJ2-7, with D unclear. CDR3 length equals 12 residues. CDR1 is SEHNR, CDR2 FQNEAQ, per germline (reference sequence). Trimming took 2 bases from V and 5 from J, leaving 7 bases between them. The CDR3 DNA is TGTGCCAGCAGCTTACTCCCAGACGAGCAGTACTTC. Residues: CASSLLPDEQYF.

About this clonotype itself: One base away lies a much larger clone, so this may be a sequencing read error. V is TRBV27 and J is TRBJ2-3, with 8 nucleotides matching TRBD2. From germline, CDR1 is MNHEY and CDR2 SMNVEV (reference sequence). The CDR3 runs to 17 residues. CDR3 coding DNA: TGTGCCAGCAGTTTATTGGGGCTAGCGGGCCTCACAGGTACGCAGTATTTT. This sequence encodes CASSLLGLAGLTGTQYF.

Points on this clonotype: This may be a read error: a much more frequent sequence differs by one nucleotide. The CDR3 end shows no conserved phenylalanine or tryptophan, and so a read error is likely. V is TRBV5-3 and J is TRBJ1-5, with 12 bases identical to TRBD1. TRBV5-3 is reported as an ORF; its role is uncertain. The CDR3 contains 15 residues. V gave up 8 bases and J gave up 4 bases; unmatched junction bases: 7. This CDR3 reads CASSVGQGANQPQHL. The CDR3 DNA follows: TGTGCCAGCAGCGTGGGACAGGGGGCGAATCAGCCCCAGCATCTT.

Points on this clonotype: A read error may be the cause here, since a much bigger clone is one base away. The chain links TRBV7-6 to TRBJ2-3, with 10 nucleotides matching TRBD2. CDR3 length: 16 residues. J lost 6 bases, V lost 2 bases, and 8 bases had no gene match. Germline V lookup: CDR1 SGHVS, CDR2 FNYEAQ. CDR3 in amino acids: CASSLMASGGADTQYF. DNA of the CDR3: TGTGCCAGCAGCTTAATGGCTAGCGGGGGCGCGGATACGCAGTATTTT.

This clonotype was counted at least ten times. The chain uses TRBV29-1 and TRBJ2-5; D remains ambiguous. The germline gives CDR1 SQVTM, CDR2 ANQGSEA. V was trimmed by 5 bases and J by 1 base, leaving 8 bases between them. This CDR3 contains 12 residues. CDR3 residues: CSVYLPQETQYF. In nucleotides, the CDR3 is TGCAGCGTTTACCTGCCCCAAGAGACCCAGTACTTC.

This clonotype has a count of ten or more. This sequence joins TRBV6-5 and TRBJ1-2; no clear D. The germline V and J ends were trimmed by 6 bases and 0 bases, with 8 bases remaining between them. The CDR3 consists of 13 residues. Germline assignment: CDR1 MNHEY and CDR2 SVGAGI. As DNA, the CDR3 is TGTGCCAGCAGGAGGCCAGCTAACTATGGCTACACCTTC. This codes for CASRRPANYGYTF.

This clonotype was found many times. The CDR3 DNA reads as TGTGCCAGCAGCGCGGGGACGGGGATTATGAACACTGAAGCTTTCTTT. Encoded protein: CASSAGTGIMNTEAFF. The genes are TRBV7-9 and TRBJ1-1, with D possibly matching TRBD1 (5 bases). V lost 5 bases to trimming and J lost 0 bases, with 16 bases between them. Germline assignment: CDR1 SEHNR and CDR2 FQNEAQ (reference sequence). This CDR3 contains 16 residues.

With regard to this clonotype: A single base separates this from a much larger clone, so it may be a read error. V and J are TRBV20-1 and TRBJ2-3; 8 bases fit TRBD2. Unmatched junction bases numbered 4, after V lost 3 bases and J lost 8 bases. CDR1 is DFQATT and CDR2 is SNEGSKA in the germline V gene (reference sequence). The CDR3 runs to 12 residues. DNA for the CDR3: TGCAGTGCTAGGGGACTAGTGGGTACGCAGTATTTT. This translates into CSARGLVGTQYF.

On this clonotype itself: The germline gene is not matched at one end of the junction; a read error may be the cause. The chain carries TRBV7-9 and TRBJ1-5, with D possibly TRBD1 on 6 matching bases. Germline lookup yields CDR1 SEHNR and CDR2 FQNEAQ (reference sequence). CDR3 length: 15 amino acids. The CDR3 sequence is CAGSTSQGSNQPQHF. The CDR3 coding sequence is TGTGCCGGCAGCACAAGCCAGGGGAGCAATCAGCCCCAGCATTTT.